One and the same sample provided the 12 T cell receptor beta chains below, sequenced in a study of shared clonotypes between healthy human individuals. Some clones are missing from TCRdb's copy, which holds only in-frame ones; the method was immunoSEQ multiplex PCR. The profile shows some 1,100,000 clones, around 78% of them singletons. The specimen was memory CD4+ T cells from PBMCs. The subset was: CD45RA-negative fraction. These receptors were taken from a man aged 18-30 years in good health. Some clones in this sample may be carry-over from other donors' samples.

This chain joins TRBV28 and TRBJ1-5; D is perhaps TRBD1 (5 bases). The CDR3 has 13 amino acids. Germline V lookup: CDR1 MDHEN, CDR2 SYDVKM. Trimming cost V 6 bases and J 5 bases, with 11 bases left between them. CDR3 loop: CASRAGGDQPQHF. CDR3 bases: TGTGCCAGCAGGGCTGGGGGGGATCAGCCCCAGCATTTT. Full variable domain (rest looked up from reference TRBV28 and TRBJ1-5): DVKVTQSSRYLVKRTGEKVFLECVQDMDHENMFWYRQDPGLGLRLIYFSYDVKMKEKGDIPEGYSVSREKKERFSLILESASTNQTSMYLCASRAGGDQPQHFGDGTRLSIL.

The gene calls are TRBV7-9 and TRBJ2-2; TRBD1 is a possible D gene (6 bases). The germline gives CDR1 SEHNR, CDR2 FQNEAQ (reference sequence). Trimming pared 6 bases from V and 7 bases from J, leaving 18 bases between. This CDR3 comprises 15 residues. CDR3 loop: CASSSWTEQGGELFF. The CDR3 nucleotides read TGTGCCAGCAGTTCATGGACTGAACAGGGCGGGGAGCTGTTTTTT.

The chain carries TRBV6-5 and TRBJ1-2; a weak D match, TRBD1 (5 bases). The germline V and J ends were trimmed by 2 bases and 7 bases, with 11 bases remaining between them. CDR3 length: 13 amino acids. Looked up from germline, CDR1 is MNHEY and CDR2 is SVGAGI. The CDR3 loop is CASSYPGALGYTF. In DNA, the CDR3 is TGTGCCAGCAGTTACCCCGGGGCTCTTGGCTACACCTTC.

This clone was observed a single time. This sequence joins TRBV6-1 and TRBJ1-5; 7 bases match TRBD1. V was pared by 4 bases and J by 3 bases, with 3 bases of the junction left unmatched. This CDR3 spans 14 amino acids. Germline CDR1 MNHNS, CDR2 SASEGT. The CDR3 here is CASSGGTVNQPQHF. CDR3 DNA sequence: TGTGCCAGCAGTGGCGGGACAGTCAATCAGCCCCAGCATTTT.

The chain joins TRBV28 to TRBJ1-2; D is unresolved. Trimming pared 3 bases from V and 3 bases from J, leaving 14 bases between. The V gene's germline CDR1 is MDHEN and CDR2 SYDVKM. The CDR3 runs to 15 residues. The chain's CDR3 is CASSLASQADYGYTF. In nucleotides, the CDR3 is TGTGCCAGCAGTTTGGCTTCCCAAGCGGACTATGGCTACACCTTC.

DNA of the CDR3: TGTGCCTGGAGGGCGGGACTAGCGGGGAAGAATGAGCAGTTCTTC. This encodes CAWRAGLAGKNEQFF. The chain carries TRBV30 and TRBJ2-1, with 13 bases matching TRBD2. This CDR3 comprises 15 residues. CDR1 and CDR2 from the germline V gene are GTSNPN and SVGIG (reference sequence). The V and J ends lost 3 bases and 7 bases, in that order; junction bases with no gene match: 6.

This CDR3 reads CASSLIGSLYEQYF. The CDR3 region has the DNA TGTGCCAGCAGCTTAATCGGCTCTCTCTACGAGCAGTACTTC. The chain carries TRBV7-3 and TRBJ2-7; unclear D gene. The V and J ends lost 1 base and 3 bases respectively, with 10 bases between them. The CDR3 loop spans 14 amino acids. Per the germline V gene, CDR1 is SGHTA and CDR2 is FQGTGA.

This clone was observed once. Other DNA sequences in this specimen translate into the identical CDR3. The CDR3 sequence is CASTPGETQYF. The CDR3 DNA follows: TGTGCCAGCACCCCGGGAGAGACCCAGTACTTC. The chain has TRBV28 and TRBJ2-5; D is unclear. CDR3 size: 11 residues. V was trimmed by 7 bases and J by 4 bases, leaving 7 bases between them. The germline CDR1 and CDR2 sequences are MDHEN and SYDVKM. The full variable domain, completed using reference TRBV28 and TRBJ2-5, is DVKVTQSSRYLVKRTGEKVFLECVQDMDHENMFWYRQDPGLGLRLIYFSYDVKMKEKGDIPEGYSVSREKKERFSLILESASTNQTSMYLCASTPGETQYFGPGTRLLVL.

This clone has more than one count but fewer than ten. This chain uses TRBV6-1 with TRBJ1-5, with 7 bases that match TRBD1. Germline loops: CDR1 MNHNS, CDR2 SASEGT. CDR3 length: 14 residues. Trimming removed 5 bases from V and 3 bases from J; junction bases left unmatched: 4. CDR3 nucleotides: TGTGCCAGCAGTACCGGACAGGCCAATCAGCCCCAGCATTTT. Its translation: CASSTGQANQPQHF.

V usage is TRBV2 and J usage is TRBJ1-1; D is perhaps TRBD1 (5 bases). The V and J ends lost 7 bases and 0 bases respectively, with 12 bases between them. Per the germline V gene, CDR1 is SNHLY and CDR2 is FYNNEI. The CDR3 has 14 residues. For the CDR3, the DNA is TGTGCCAGCAACCCGGACACCCTGAACACTGAAGCTTTCTTT. This sequence encodes CASNPDTLNTEAFF.

A remark on this clone: An end of the junction differs from the germline gene, which may be a read error. The chain recombines TRBV7-2 with TRBJ1-1; D is undetermined. This CDR3 region has 12 residues. In germline, CDR1 is SGHTA, CDR2 FQGNSA. The CDR3, as DNA: TGTGCCAGCAGCCTTGAACAGAACCGAGTCCTCTTT. Amino acids: CASSLEQNRVLF.

The V call is TRBV9, the J call TRBJ2-1; D might be TRBD2 (5 bases). The CDR3 is 15 amino acids. In germline, CDR1 is SGDLS, CDR2 YYNGEE. Trimming removed 3 bases from V and 4 bases from J, with 14 bases in between. CDR3 in DNA: TGTGCCAGCAGCGGATACGGGAATAGTTACAATGAGCAGTTCTTC. The encoded protein is CASSGYGNSYNEQFF.